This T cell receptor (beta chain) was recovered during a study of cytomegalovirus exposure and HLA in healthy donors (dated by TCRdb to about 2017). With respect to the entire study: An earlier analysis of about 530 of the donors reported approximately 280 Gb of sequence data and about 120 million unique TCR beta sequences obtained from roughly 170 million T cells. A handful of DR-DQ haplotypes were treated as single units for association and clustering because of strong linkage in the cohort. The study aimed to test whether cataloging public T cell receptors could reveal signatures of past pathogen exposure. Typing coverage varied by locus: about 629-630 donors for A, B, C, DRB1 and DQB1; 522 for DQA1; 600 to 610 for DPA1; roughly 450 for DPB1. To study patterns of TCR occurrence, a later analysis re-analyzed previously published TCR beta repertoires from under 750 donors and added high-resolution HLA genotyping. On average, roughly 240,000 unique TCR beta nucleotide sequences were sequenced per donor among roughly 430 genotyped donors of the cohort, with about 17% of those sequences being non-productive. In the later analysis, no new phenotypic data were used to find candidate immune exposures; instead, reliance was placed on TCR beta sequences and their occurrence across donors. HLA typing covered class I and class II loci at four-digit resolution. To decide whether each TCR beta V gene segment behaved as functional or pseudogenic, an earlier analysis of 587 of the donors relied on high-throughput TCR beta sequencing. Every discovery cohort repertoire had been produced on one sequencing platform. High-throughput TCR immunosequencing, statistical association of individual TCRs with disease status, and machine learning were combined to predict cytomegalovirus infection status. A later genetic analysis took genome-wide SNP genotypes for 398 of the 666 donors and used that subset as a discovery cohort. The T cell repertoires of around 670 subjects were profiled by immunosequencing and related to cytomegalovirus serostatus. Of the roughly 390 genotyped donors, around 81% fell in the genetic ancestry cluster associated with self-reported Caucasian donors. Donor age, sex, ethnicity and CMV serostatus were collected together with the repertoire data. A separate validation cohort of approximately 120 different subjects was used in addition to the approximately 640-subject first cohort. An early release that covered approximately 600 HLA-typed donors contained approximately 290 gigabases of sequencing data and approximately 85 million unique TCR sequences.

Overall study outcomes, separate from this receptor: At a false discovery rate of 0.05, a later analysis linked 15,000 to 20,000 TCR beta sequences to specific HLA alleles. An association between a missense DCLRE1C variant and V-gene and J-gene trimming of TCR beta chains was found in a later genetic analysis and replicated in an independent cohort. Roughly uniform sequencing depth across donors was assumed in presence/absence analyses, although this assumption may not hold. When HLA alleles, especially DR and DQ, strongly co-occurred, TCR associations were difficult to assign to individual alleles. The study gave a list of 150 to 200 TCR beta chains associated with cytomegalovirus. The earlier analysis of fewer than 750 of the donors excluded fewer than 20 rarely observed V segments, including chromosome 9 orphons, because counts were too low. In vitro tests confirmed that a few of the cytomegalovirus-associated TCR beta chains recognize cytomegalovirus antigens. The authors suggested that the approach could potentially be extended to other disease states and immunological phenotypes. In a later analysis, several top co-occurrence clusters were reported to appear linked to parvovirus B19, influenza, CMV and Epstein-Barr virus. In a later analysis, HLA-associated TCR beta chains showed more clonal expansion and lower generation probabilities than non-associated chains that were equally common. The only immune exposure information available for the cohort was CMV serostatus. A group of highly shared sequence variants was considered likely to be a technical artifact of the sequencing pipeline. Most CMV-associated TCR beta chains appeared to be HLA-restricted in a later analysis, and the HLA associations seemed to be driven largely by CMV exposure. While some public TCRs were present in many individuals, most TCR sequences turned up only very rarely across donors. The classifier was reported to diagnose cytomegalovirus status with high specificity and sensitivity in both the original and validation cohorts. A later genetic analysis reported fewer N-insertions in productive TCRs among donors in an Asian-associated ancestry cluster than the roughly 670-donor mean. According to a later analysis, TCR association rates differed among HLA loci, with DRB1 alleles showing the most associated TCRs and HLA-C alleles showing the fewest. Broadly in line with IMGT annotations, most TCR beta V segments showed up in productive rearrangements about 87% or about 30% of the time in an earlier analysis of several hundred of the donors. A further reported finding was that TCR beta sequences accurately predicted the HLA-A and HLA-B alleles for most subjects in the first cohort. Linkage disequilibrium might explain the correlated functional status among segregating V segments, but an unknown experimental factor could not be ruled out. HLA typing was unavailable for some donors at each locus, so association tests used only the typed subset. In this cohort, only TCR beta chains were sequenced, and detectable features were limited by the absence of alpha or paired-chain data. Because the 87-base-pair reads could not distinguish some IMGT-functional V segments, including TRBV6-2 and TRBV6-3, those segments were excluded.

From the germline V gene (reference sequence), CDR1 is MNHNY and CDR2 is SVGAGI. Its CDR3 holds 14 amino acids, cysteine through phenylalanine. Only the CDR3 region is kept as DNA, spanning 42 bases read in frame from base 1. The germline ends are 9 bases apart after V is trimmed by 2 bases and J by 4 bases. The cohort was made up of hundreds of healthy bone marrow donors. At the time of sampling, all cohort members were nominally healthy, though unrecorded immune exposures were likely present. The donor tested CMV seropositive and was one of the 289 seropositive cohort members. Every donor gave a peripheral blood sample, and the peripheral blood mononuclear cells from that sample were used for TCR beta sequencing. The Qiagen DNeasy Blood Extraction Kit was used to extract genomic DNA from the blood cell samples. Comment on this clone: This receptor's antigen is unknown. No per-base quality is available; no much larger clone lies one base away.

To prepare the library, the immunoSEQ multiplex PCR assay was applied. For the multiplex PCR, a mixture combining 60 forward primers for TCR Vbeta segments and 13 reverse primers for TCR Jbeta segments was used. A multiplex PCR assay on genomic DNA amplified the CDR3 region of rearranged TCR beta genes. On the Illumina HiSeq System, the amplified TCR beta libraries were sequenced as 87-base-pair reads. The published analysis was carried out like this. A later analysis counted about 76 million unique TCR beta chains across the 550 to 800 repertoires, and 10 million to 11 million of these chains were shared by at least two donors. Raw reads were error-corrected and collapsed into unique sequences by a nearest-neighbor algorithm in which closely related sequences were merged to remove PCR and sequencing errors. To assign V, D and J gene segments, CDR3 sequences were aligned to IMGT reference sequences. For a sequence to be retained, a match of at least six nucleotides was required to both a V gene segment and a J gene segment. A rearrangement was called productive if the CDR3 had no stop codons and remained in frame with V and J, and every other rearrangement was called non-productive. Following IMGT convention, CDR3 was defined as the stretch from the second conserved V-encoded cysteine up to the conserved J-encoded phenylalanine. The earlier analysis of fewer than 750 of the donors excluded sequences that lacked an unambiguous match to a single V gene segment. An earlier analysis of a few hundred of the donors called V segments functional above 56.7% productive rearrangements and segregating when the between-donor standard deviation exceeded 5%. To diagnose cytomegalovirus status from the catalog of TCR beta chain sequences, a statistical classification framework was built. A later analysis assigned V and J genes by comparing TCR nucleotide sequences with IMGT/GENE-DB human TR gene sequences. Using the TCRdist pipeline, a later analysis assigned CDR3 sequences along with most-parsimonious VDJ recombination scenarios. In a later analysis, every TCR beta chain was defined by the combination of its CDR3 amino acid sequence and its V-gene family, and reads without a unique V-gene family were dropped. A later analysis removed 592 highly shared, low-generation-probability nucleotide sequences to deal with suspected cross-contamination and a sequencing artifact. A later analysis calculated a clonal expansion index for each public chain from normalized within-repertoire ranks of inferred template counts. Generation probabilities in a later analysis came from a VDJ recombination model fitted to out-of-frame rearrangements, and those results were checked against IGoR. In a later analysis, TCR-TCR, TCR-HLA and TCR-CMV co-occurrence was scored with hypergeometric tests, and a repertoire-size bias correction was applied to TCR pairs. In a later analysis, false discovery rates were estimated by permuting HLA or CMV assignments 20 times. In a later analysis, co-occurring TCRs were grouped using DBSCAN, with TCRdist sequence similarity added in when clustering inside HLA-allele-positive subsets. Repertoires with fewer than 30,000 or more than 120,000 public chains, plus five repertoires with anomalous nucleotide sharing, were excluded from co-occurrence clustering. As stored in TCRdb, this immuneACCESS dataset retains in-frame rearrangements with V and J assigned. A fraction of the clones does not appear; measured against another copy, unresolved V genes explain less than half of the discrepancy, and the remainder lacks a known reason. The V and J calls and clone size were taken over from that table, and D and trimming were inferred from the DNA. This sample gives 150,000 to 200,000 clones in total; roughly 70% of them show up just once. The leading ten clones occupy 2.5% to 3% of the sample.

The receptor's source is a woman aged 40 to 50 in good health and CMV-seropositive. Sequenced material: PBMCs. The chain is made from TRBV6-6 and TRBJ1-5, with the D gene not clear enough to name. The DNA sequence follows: TGTGCCAGCAGTTACGATCGGGGAAATCAGCCCCAGCATTTT. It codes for CASSYDRGNQPQHF.